Below are 4 T cell receptor beta chains sequenced from a single sample in a study of tumor and adjacent non-tumor tissue in lung cancer (dated 2018 in TCRdb). Bulk unsorted tissue served as the source for RNA extraction, and RNA quality was assessed using a NanoDrop ND-1000 and an Agilent 2100. The library was built by means of multiplex PCR. The instrument was an Illumina HiSeq 2500. TCRbeta libraries were constructed through three rounds of nested PCR with primers (Table S4) according to protocols modified from ARM-PCR. TCRdb passed the public sequencing reads through fastp at Q25 and MiXCR, retaining productive beta sequences. All rows with the same CDR3 protein become a single entry with the most common DNA and genes. For this sample there are 75,000 to 80,000 distinct CDR3 sequences; around 86% appear just once. The ten biggest clones cover about 14% of the sample. The sample was lung tumor tissue. These receptors were obtained from a woman aged 50 to 60 with non-small cell lung cancer.

Comment on this clonotype: One end of the junction fails to match germline, which may point to a read error. V and J are TRBV6-1 and TRBJ2-1; TRBD2 agrees at 7 bases. The CDR3 sequence is 16 residues long. CDR1 is MNHNS, CDR2 SASEGT, per germline. CDR3 in DNA: TGTGCCAGCAAGAGACTAGCAGGGTCCTTTGTGGATGAGGAGTTCTTC. This encodes CASKRLAGSFVDEEFF.

The chain links TRBV29-1 to TRBJ2-2; TRBD2 agrees at 9 bases. Germline lookup yields CDR1 SQVTM and CDR2 ANQGSEA. This CDR3 has 15 residues. Germline trimming cut 4 bases from V and 12 bases from J; bases unmatched to any gene: 15. CDR3 amino acids: CSVVLMAGGVRKLFF. CDR3 nucleotides: TGCAGCGTTGTTCTCATGGCGGGAGGGGTCAGGAAGCTGTTTTTT.

The chain carries TRBV11-1 and TRBJ2-3; 7 nucleotides match TRBD2. This CDR3 is built from 18 residues. J lost 1 base, V lost 3 bases, and 13 bases had no gene match. Germline-derived CDR1 and CDR2 are SGHAT and FQDESV (reference sequence). This CDR3 is CASSFGQAGSKGTDTQYF. CDR3 in DNA: TGTGCCAGCAGCTTTGGACAAGCGGGATCAAAAGGCACAGATACGCAGTATTTT.

On this clonotype: It may be a read error: a sequence one base away is much more abundant. V is TRBV11-2 and J is TRBJ2-7, with D possibly matching TRBD2 (5 bases). CDR1 SGHAT and CDR2 FQNNGV come from the germline V gene. The CDR3 extends over 14 amino acids. The germline V and J ends were trimmed by 11 bases and 5 bases, with 22 bases remaining between them. The CDR3 DNA reads as TGTGCCTGCACCCCCGGAGGTGGCGAGAACGAGCAGTACTTC. Amino acid sequence: CACTPGGGENEQYF.